The rows below give T cell receptor beta chains drawn from one sample of a study of response to subunit inactivated influenza vaccine. A single record per CDR3 protein comes from TCRdb applying MiXCR to the RT-PCR reads. The sample has some 520,000 distinct CDR3 sequences; 16% are singletons. Here the sequenced sample was CD4+ T cells sorted from PBMCs, taken less than 30 months after vaccination. The receptors were sampled from a man aged 50 to 75 who received an inactivated influenza vaccine. CDR3s include the opening cysteine and the closing phenylalanine or tryptophan. The D gene is left open where the match is weak. A row's size may be missing; if present it is once, few, many or a size class.

d_call clone_size j_call v_call cdr3_aa cdr3_nt
. . TRBJ2-2 TRBV3-1 CASSQGLSGGELFF TGTGCCAGCAGCCAAGGCCTATCGGGCGGGGAGCTGTTTTTT
. few TRBJ1-1 TRBV18 CASSPEMNTEAFF TGTGCCAGCTCACCAGAGATGAACACTGAAGCTTTCTTT
. . TRBJ2-2 TRBV9 CASSVATWDHTGELFF TGTGCCAGCAGCGTAGCTACGTGGGACCACACCGGGGAGCTGTTTTTT
. few TRBJ1-4 TRBV29-1 CSVIAQGNFNEKLFF TGCAGCGTTATTGCCCAGGGAAACTTTAATGAAAAACTGTTTTTT
TRBD2 . TRBJ2-3 TRBV4-3 CASSQGTSGGPDTQYF TGCGCCAGCAGCCAAGGGACTAGCGGGGGGCCAGATACGCAGTATTTT
. few TRBJ2-7 TRBV4-3 CASSQGHASYEQYF TGCGCCAGCAGTCAAGGGCATGCCTCCTACGAGCAGTACTTC
. few TRBJ1-4 TRBV28 CASSFRRMGAEKLFF TGTGCCAGCAGTTTCCGACGGATGGGGGCTGAAAAACTGTTTTTT
TRBD2 few TRBJ2-5 TRBV7-2 CASSLAGLAGVETQYF TGTGCCAGCAGCTTGGCGGGACTAGCGGGAGTGGAGACCCAGTACTTC
. many TRBJ2-1 TRBV20-1 CSARKRGDRYNEQFF TGCAGTGCTAGAAAAAGGGGGGACCGCTACAATGAGCAGTTCTTC
TRBD2 . TRBJ2-3 TRBV20-1 CSARISGGNTDTQYF TGCAGTGCTAGAATTAGCGGGGGGAACACAGATACGCAGTATTTT
. few TRBJ2-7 TRBV5-1 CASNRGTDSYEQYF TGCGCCAGCAACCGCGGGACAGATTCCTACGAGCAGTACTTC
TRBD2 few TRBJ2-5 TRBV3-1 CASSQYRPTSGGALKETQYF TGTGCCAGCAGCCAATATCGTCCGACTAGCGGGGGGGCTCTTAAAGAGACCCAGTACTTC
TRBD2 many TRBJ2-7 TRBV7-2 CASSTGLAGASYEQYF TGTGCCAGCAGCACCGGACTAGCGGGGGCCTCCTACGAGCAGTACTTC
. . TRBJ1-4 TRBV18 CASSPQQATNEKLFF TGTGCCAGCTCGCCCCAACAGGCAACTAATGAAAAACTGTTTTTT
. . TRBJ2-1 TRBV6-1 CASRGSSSNEQFF TGTGCCAGCCGTGGCAGTTCGAGCAATGAGCAGTTCTTC
. few TRBJ2-3 TRBV12-3/TRBV12-4 CASSFGGGLSTDTQYF TGTGCCAGCAGTTTTGGCGGGGGCCTTAGCACAGATACGCAGTATTTT
. few TRBJ1-1 TRBV3-1 CASRYEGNTEAFF TGTGCCAGCCGCTATGAGGGGAACACTGAAGCTTTCTTT
. . TRBJ2-1 TRBV7-9 CASSLRREDEQFF TGTGCCAGCAGCTTAAGGCGGGAAGATGAGCAGTTCTTC
. many TRBJ2-1 TRBV18 CASSPAARNEQFF TGTGCCAGCTCACCAGCCGCGCGGAATGAGCAGTTCTTC
. . TRBJ2-2 TRBV15 CATSAFSGTNTGELFF TGTGCCACCAGCGCCTTTAGCGGAACGAACACCGGGGAGCTGTTTTTT
TRBD1 few TRBJ1-1 TRBV20-1 CSAARQGVNTEAFF TGCAGTGCTGCCCGACAGGGGGTTAACACTGAAGCTTTCTTT
TRBD1 . TRBJ2-7 TRBV29-1 CSGGTGLHEQYF TGCAGCGGCGGGACAGGGCTCCACGAGCAGTACTTC
TRBD1 . TRBJ1-6 TRBV20-1 CSAKTGTVDSPLHF TGCAGTGCTAAAACCGGGACAGTTGATTCACCCCTCCACTTT
. few TRBJ1-6 TRBV7-2 CASSLFGISNSPLHF TGTGCCAGCAGCTTATTTGGGATCTCTAATTCACCCCTCCACTTT
TRBD2 few TRBJ2-3 TRBV6-2/TRBV6-3 CASSYRLAGSIEADTQYF TGTGCCAGCAGTTACCGGCTAGCGGGGTCTATCGAAGCAGATACGCAGTATTTT
. few TRBJ2-7 TRBV7-9 CASSRQIGGNTVF TGTGCCAGCAGCAGACAGATTGGCGGCAACACAGTCTTC
TRBD2 . TRBJ2-3 TRBV12-3/TRBV12-4 CASSPSGSIAYTQYF TGTGCCAGCAGTCCAAGCGGGAGTATCGCCTATACGCAGTATTTT
. few TRBJ1-1 TRBV7-9 CASSLTGIPEAFF TGTGCCAGCAGCTTAACAGGGATCCCTGAAGCTTTCTTT
. . TRBJ2-3 TRBV20-1 CSARVRRGTDTQYF TGCAGTGCTAGGGTTAGACGGGGGACAGATACGCAGTATTTT
TRBD1 . TRBJ1-2 TRBV11-2 CASSLGYSDRYTF TGTGCCAGCAGCTTGGGCTACTCGGACAGGTACACCTTC
. . TRBJ2-3 TRBV10-3 CATVGTRPTDTQYF TGTGCCACGGTCGGGACAAGGCCCACAGATACGCAGTATTTT
. few TRBJ1-2 TRBV20-1 CSARDPRGYGYTF TGCAGTGCTAGAGACCCACGCGGCTATGGCTACACCTTC
TRBD2 few TRBJ2-7 TRBV2 CASSERLAVPRIEQYF TGTGCCAGCAGTGAACGGCTAGCGGTTCCCCGGATTGAGCAGTACTTC
. . TRBJ1-1 TRBV6-1 CASSNGGFAEAFF TGTGCCAGCAGTAATGGGGGGTTCGCTGAAGCTTTCTTT
TRBD1 few TRBJ2-2 TRBV6-2/TRBV6-3 CASSYVTGQANTGELFF TGTGCCAGCAGTTATGTGACGGGACAGGCGAACACCGGGGAGCTGTTTTTT
TRBD2 few TRBJ2-3 TRBV10-3 CAISGRTSGTQYF TGTGCCATCAGTGGACGGACTAGCGGGACGCAGTATTTT
. . TRBJ2-5 TRBV20-1 CSVKYQETQYF TGCAGTGTGAAGTACCAAGAGACCCAGTACTTC
. . TRBJ2-3 TRBV19 CASSVGPDTQYF TGTGCCAGTAGTGTGGGACCTGATACGCAGTATTTT
TRBD2 . TRBJ2-1 TRBV6-2/TRBV6-3 CASSYAGGPSNEQFF TGTGCCAGCAGTTACGCGGGAGGGCCTTCCAATGAGCAGTTCTTC
. . TRBJ1-5 TRBV19 CASSTAEGTQGPQHF TGTGCCAGTAGTACAGCGGAAGGGACTCAGGGGCCCCAGCATTTT
. few TRBJ1-4 TRBV20-1 CSALGLLLTTNEKLFF TGCAGTGCCCTGGGACTGCTGTTGACGACTAATGAAAAACTGTTTTTT
TRBD1 . TRBJ2-4 TRBV6-1 CASSPDRDVFEYF TGTGCCAGCAGTCCTGACAGGGACGTTTTCGAGTACTTC
. many TRBJ1-1 TRBV7-2 CASSLKAAGTEAFF TGTGCCAGCAGCTTAAAGGCTGCGGGCACTGAAGCTTTCTTT
. few TRBJ1-5 TRBV2 CASLGDGNQPQHF TGTGCCAGCTTGGGCGACGGCAATCAGCCCCAGCATTTT